One and the same sample provided the 17 T cell receptor beta chains below, sequenced in a study of T cell changes during pregnancy in multiple sclerosis. The method was immunoSEQ multiplex PCR; TCRdb's version includes in-frame clones alone and lacks a portion of them. This table holds tens of thousands of clones, under 95% found once. The starting material was CD8+ T cells from peripheral blood mononuclear cells, obtained before pregnancy. These receptors were collected from a female donor with multiple sclerosis, enrolled in a pregnancy study.

This clone has only a few counts. The J gene is TRBJ1-6, the V gene TRBV27; D gene ambiguous. Per the germline V gene, CDR1 is MNHEY and CDR2 is SMNVEV (reference sequence). V was pared by 4 bases and J by 8 bases, with 6 bases between. The CDR3 length is 12 residues. CDR3 sequence reads: CASSSLYSPLHF. CDR3 nucleotide sequence: TGTGCCAGCAGTTCCCTGTATTCACCCCTCCACTTT.

The genes are TRBV19 and TRBJ2-2; D is ambiguous. Germline CDR1 and CDR2: LNHDA and SQIVND (reference sequence). CDR3 length: 11 residues. Trimming stripped 10 bases from V and 6 bases from J, with 9 bases between. CDR3 loop: CATELSGELFF. The DNA of the CDR3 is TGTGCCACTGAGCTGTCCGGGGAGCTGTTTTTT.

V gene TRBV4-3 combines with J gene TRBJ1-3; D might be TRBD1 (6 bases). The CDR3 is 15 residues long. Germline V gives CDR1 LGHNA, CDR2 YSLEER. Trimming shortened V by 0 bases and J by 9 bases, and 15 bases separated the two germline ends. CDR3 sequence (DNA): TGCGCCAGCAGCCAAGAAGGCCGACAGGCGGGCACCATATATTTT. It is translated as CASSQEGRQAGTIYF.

The chain recombines TRBV10-3 with TRBJ1-3; possibly TRBD1 for D (6 bases). Trimming left V 10 bases short and J 0 bases short, with 16 bases between. This CDR3 has 15 residues. Germline CDR1 is ENHRY and CDR2 is SYGVKD. The CDR3: CATETGLFSGNTIYF. The CDR3 nucleotides are TGTGCCACCGAGACAGGTTTATTCTCTGGAAACACCATATATTTT.

The chain is built from TRBV4-3 and TRBJ2-7; the D gene is possibly TRBD1 (5 bases). Trimming shortened V by 0 bases and J by 6 bases, and 12 bases separated the two germline ends. The CDR3 runs 14 residues. Germline V lookup: CDR1 LGHNA, CDR2 YSLEER. The CDR3 reads CASSQDSQGSEQYF. The CDR3 nucleotides are TGCGCCAGCAGCCAAGATAGCCAGGGCAGCGAGCAGTACTTC.

The sample holds one count of this clone. The chain links TRBV6-1 to TRBJ2-7; the D gene is possibly TRBD1 (6 bases). There are 13 residues in the CDR3. Trimming cost V 5 bases and J 1 base, with 9 bases left between them. Per the germline V gene, CDR1 is MNHNS and CDR2 is SASEGT. CDR3 DNA sequence: TGTGCCAGCAGTACAGGGTTGTCCTACGAGCAGTACTTC. Translating it yields CASSTGLSYEQYF.

The chain links TRBV13 to TRBJ1-2; 9 bases match TRBD1. The CDR3 extends over 15 amino acids. V gave up 5 bases and J gave up 4 bases; unmatched junction bases: 8. CDR1 PRHDT and CDR2 FYEKMQ come from the germline V gene (reference sequence). CDR3 sequence reads: CASSPRTGDSYGYTF. CDR3 nucleotides: TGTGCCAGCAGCCCGCGGACAGGGGACTCCTATGGCTACACCTTC.

The chain uses TRBV11-2 and TRBJ2-7; TRBD2 aligns across 7 bases. This CDR3 is built from 15 residues. The trim removed 1 base at V and 3 bases at J, leaving 6 bases unmatched. The germline V gene has CDR1 SGHAT and CDR2 FQNNGV. In DNA form, the CDR3 reads TGTGCCAGCAGCTTAGGGCTAGCGGAGAACTACGAGCAGTACTTC. As protein: CASSLGLAENYEQYF.

The chain's CDR3 is CASSPPGGSGEKLFF. The CDR3 bases are TGTGCCAGCAGCCCACCCGGAGGGTCGGGTGAAAAACTGTTTTTT. The gene calls are TRBV11-2 and TRBJ1-4; the D is unclear. Trimming cost V 5 bases and J 7 bases, with 17 bases left between them. The CDR3 consists of 15 residues. From germline, CDR1 is SGHAT and CDR2 FQNNGV.

This chain uses TRBV29-1 with TRBJ1-2, with 8 bases aligning to TRBD1. CDR3 length equals 11 residues. The germline V gene has CDR1 SQVTM and CDR2 ANQGSEA. The V and J ends lost 6 bases and 8 bases, in that order; junction bases with no gene match: 5. The CDR3 spells CSVAGTGGYTF. DNA of the CDR3: TGCAGCGTGGCCGGGACAGGCGGCTACACCTTC.

The rearrangement uses TRBV6-5 and TRBJ1-1; possibly TRBD1 for D (6 bases). Trimming took off 5 bases at V and 4 bases at J, with 14 bases between the two ends. Looked up from germline, CDR1 is MNHEY and CDR2 is SVGAGI. The CDR3 has 14 amino acids. The CDR3, as DNA: TGTGCCAGCAGTCTCCACGCGGGGGCCACTGAAGCTTTCTTT. Translating gives CASSLHAGATEAFF.

This chain connects TRBV6-1 to TRBJ1-5; tentative D call: TRBD1 (5 bases). Germline lookup yields CDR1 MNHNS and CDR2 SASEGT. The ends were cut back, 4 bases at V and 6 bases at J, with 13 bases in the middle. The CDR3 totals 14 residues. This CDR3 is CASSGGTYGQPQHF. The CDR3, as DNA: TGTGCCAGCAGTGGGGGGACTTATGGTCAGCCCCAGCATTTT.

The rearrangement uses TRBV7-9 and TRBJ2-5; D gene unclear. CDR1 and CDR2 (germline): SEHNR, FQNEAQ (reference sequence). Trimming cost V 5 bases and J 4 bases, with 11 bases left between them. This CDR3 region has 13 residues. The CDR3, as DNA: TGTGCCAGCAGCCTAGGACCGGGAGAGACCCAGTACTTC. It yields the protein CASSLGPGETQYF.

V and J are TRBV7-2 and TRBJ1-4; D possibly corresponds to TRBD1 (6 bases). The length of the CDR3 is 11 residues. V shed 7 bases and J shed 12 bases, with 12 bases lying between them. Germline V gene sequence: CDR1 SGHTA, CDR2 FQGNSA. The chain's CDR3 is CASTLGAELFF. CDR3 DNA: TGTGCCAGCACCCTGGGGGCGGAACTGTTTTTT.

Only a few counts were recorded for this clone. The V gene is TRBV19, the J gene TRBJ2-2; 9 bases line up with TRBD1. Germline assignment: CDR1 LNHDA and CDR2 SQIVND (reference sequence). The trim removed 10 bases at V and 3 bases at J, leaving 6 bases unmatched. The CDR3 loop spans 14 amino acids. The CDR3, as DNA: TGTGCCACCAGCGGGACAGGGTACACCGGGGAGCTGTTTTTT. Amino acid sequence: CATSGTGYTGELFF.

CDR3 nucleotide sequence: TGTGCCAGCAGCTTCCCCGGGACACCCGAGCAGTACTTC. Its translation: CASSFPGTPEQYF. J is TRBJ2-7 and V is TRBV9; maybe TRBD1 (6 bases). Trimming left V 4 bases short and J 6 bases short, with 14 bases between. The germline gives CDR1 SGDLS, CDR2 YYNGEE. This CDR3 contains 13 residues.

With respect to this clone: An end of the junction does not agree with germline; a read error may underlie this. The V and J genes are TRBV7-7 and TRBJ1-1; 9 bases match TRBD1. The CDR3 extends over 14 amino acids. Per the germline V gene, CDR1 is SSHAT and CDR2 is FNYEAQ (reference sequence). The CDR3 DNA reads TGTGCTAGCAGCGCAAACGACAGGGGGACTGAAGCTTTCTTT. Translation: CASSANDRGTEAFF.